Below, 31 T cell receptor beta chains from the same sample are listed, as sequenced in a study of blood T cell repertoires in COVID-19. Data came from immunoSEQ multiplex PCR; TCRdb stores just in-frame clones and leaves some out. In the table there are approximately 440,000 clones, roughly 87% of which are singletons. Sequencing was carried out using PBMCs or T cells enriched from blood (not recorded which). These receptors were taken from a man aged 18-30 years who had recovered from COVID-19.

V gene TRBV6-1 combines with J gene TRBJ2-3; TRBD2 matches at 11 bases. Germline V gene sequence: CDR1 MNHNS, CDR2 SASEGT. Trimming took 3 bases from V and 7 from J; bases not matched to a gene: 3. The CDR3 has 14 amino acids. The CDR3 protein is CASSETSGTHTQYF. Here the CDR3 DNA reads TGTGCCAGCAGTGAGACTAGCGGGACTCATACGCAGTATTTT.

The V gene is TRBV7-7, the J gene TRBJ2-7; 7 nucleotides agree with TRBD2. CDR1 is SSHAT and CDR2 is FNYEAQ in the germline V gene (reference sequence). Germline trimming cut 5 bases from V and 1 base from J; bases unmatched to any gene: 8. This CDR3 is 15 amino acids long. The CDR3 sequence: CASSPGGGLSYEQYF. The CDR3 nucleotides are TGTGCCAGCAGCCCTGGGGGGGGTCTATCCTACGAGCAGTACTTC. Together with reference TRBV7-7 and TRBJ2-7, the CDR3 gives the full variable domain: GAGVSQSPRYKVTKRGQDVTLRCDPISSHATLYWYQQALGQGPEFLTYFNYEAQPDKSGLPSDRFSAERPEGSISTLTIQRTEQRDSAMYRCASSPGGGLSYEQYFGPGTRLTVT.

This clone was picked up one time. The V gene is TRBV28, the J gene TRBJ2-2, with 10 bases identical to TRBD2. The CDR3 runs 15 residues. Germline CDR1 is MDHEN and CDR2 is SYDVKM. V lost 7 bases and J lost 2; bases outside the gene matches: 4. DNA for the CDR3: TGTGCCAGCATGCCTAGCGGGAGTAACACCGGGGAGCTGTTTTTT. This gives the protein CASMPSGSNTGELFF.

This chain uses TRBV5-1 with TRBJ1-4, with D possibly TRBD1 on 6 matching bases. Germline CDR1 SGHRS, CDR2 YFSETQ. CDR3 size: 15 residues. V gave up 1 base and J gave up 8 bases, with 15 bases separating them. CDR3 residues: CASSLNQGRGEKLFF. CDR3 DNA: TGCGCCAGCAGCTTGAACCAGGGGCGTGGGGAAAAACTGTTTTTT.

As concerns this clone: In the same sample, other DNA sequences code for this CDR3. The chain's CDR3 is CASSLVGGNEQYF. As DNA, the CDR3 is TGTGCCAGCAGCTTGGTGGGGGGGAACGAGCAGTACTTC. This chain uses TRBV5-4 with TRBJ2-7; 7 nucleotides match TRBD2. This CDR3 contains 13 residues. In germline, CDR1 is SGHNT, CDR2 YYREEE (reference sequence). The trim removed 0 bases at V and 5 bases at J, leaving 2 bases unmatched.

This rearrangement joins TRBV3-1 (or the pseudogene TRBV3-2) to TRBJ1-4, with D unresolved. The V gene's germline CDR1 is LGHDT and CDR2 YNNKEL (reference sequence). V dropped 3 bases and J dropped 8 bases, with 13 bases sitting between them. The CDR3 covers 14 residues. The CDR3 loop reads CASSHSGRNEKLFF. The CDR3 DNA reads TGTGCCAGCAGCCACAGCGGGAGGAACGAAAAACTGTTTTTT.

CDR3 loop: CASSSDWPQHF. CDR3 nucleotide sequence: TGTGCCAGCAGTTCGGACTGGCCCCAGCATTTT. The chain links TRBV28 to TRBJ1-5, with unresolved D. Germline V lookup: CDR1 MDHEN, CDR2 SYDVKM. The CDR3 is made up of 11 amino acids. V shed 4 bases and J shed 9 bases, with 7 bases lying between them.

V gene TRBV10-3 combines with J gene TRBJ2-2; no clear D. The CDR3 has 15 amino acids. The V and J ends lost 0 bases and 0 bases respectively, with 5 bases between them. The germline gives CDR1 ENHRY, CDR2 SYGVKD. CDR3 bases: TGTGCCATCAGTGAGTCCGGTTCGAACACCGGGGAGCTGTTTTTT. This codes for CAISESGSNTGELFF.

J is TRBJ1-5 and V is TRBV3-1 (or the pseudogene TRBV3-2); a possible D gene is TRBD1 (6 bases). Germline CDR1 and CDR2: LGHDT and YNNKEL (reference sequence). The length of the CDR3 is 14 residues. Trimming pared 5 bases from V and 1 base from J, leaving 9 bases between. CDR3 sequence: CASSFGQSNQPQHF. The CDR3 nucleotides are TGTGCCAGCAGCTTTGGACAGAGCAATCAGCCCCAGCATTTT.

On this clone itself: A much larger clone lies one base from this, so it may be a read error. This chain links TRBV7-9 with TRBJ1-5; weak D call: TRBD1 (5 bases). Germline lookup yields CDR1 SEHNR and CDR2 FQNEAQ (reference sequence). V was shortened by 2 bases and J by 6 bases, with 5 bases between the two germline ends. CDR3 length: 12 amino acids. The CDR3 loop is CASSLQGQPQHF. The DNA for the CDR3 is TGTGCCAGCAGCTTACAGGGTCAGCCCCAGCATTTT.

The chain has TRBV6-2 or TRBV6-3 and TRBJ2-1, with 7 bases lining up with TRBD2. J lost 0 bases, V lost 5 bases, and 7 bases had no gene match. Germline CDR1 and CDR2: MNHEY and SVGEGT. This CDR3 has 16 amino acids. The CDR3 spells CASSPLAYSSYNEQFF. The CDR3 DNA follows: TGTGCCAGCAGTCCACTAGCGTACAGCTCCTACAATGAGCAGTTCTTC.

The V call is TRBV23-1, the J call TRBJ1-5; 7 bases line up with TRBD1. TRBV23-1 is treated as an ORF (open reading frame) with a function not yet certain. The CDR3 covers 17 residues. Unmatched junction bases numbered 8, after V lost 2 bases and J lost 1 base. The CDR3 sequence: CASSQQVGQMSNQPQHF. DNA of the CDR3: TGCGCCAGCAGTCAACAAGTGGGACAGATGAGCAATCAGCCCCAGCATTTT.

This CDR3 reads CASRWGDTEAFF. In DNA form, the CDR3 reads TGTGCCAGTAGGTGGGGAGACACTGAAGCTTTCTTT. The gene calls are TRBV19 and TRBJ1-1; D is uncertain. V lost 6 bases, J lost 3 bases, and 8 bases lay in between. Germline CDR1 is LNHDA and CDR2 is SQIVND (reference sequence). The CDR3 has 12 amino acids. Full variable domain (missing parts from reference TRBV19 and TRBJ1-1): DGGITQSPKYLFRKEGQNVTLSCEQNLNHDAMYWYRQDPGQGLRLIYYSQIVNDFQKGDIAEGYSVSREKKESFPLTVTSAQKNPTAFYLCASRWGDTEAFFGQGTRLTVV.

The chain couples TRBV7-9 to TRBJ1-2; the match to TRBD1 covers 8 bases. The trim removed 6 bases at V and 6 bases at J, leaving 15 bases unmatched. The CDR3 runs 16 residues. In germline, CDR1 is SEHNR, CDR2 FQNEAQ (reference sequence). CDR3: CASSFIFPGQADGYTF. CDR3 coding DNA: TGTGCCAGCAGTTTTATCTTCCCGGGACAGGCAGATGGCTACACCTTC.

Points on this clone: The sample holds other DNA sequences that translate to the same CDR3. The chain couples TRBV18 to TRBJ1-4, with D tentatively TRBD1 (5 bases). The CDR3 is 13 residues long. V gave up 3 bases and J gave up 7 bases, with 9 bases separating them. CDR1 and CDR2 from the germline V gene are KGHSH and LQKENI. The CDR3 DNA sequence: TGTGCCAGCTCACCGGGGCAGCTTGAAAAACTGTTTTTT. It yields the protein CASSPGQLEKLFF.

This sequence joins TRBV27 and TRBJ1-6; D is uncertain. The germline V gene has CDR1 MNHEY and CDR2 SMNVEV (reference sequence). The ends were cut back, 3 bases at V and 13 bases at J, with 10 bases in the middle. The CDR3 is 12 residues long. The DNA of the CDR3 is TGTGCCAGCAGTTTGGAGGGTTACCCCCTCCACTTT. Its protein product is CASSLEGYPLHF.

This clone occurred once. The V gene is TRBV21-1, the J gene TRBJ2-7; the table names TRBD2, a call not compared with the DNA. TRBV21-1 corresponds to a pseudogene. The CDR3 is 13 amino acids. This CDR3 reads CASSKEGREPQYF. CDR3 DNA: TGTGCCAGCAGCAAAGAGGGTCGGGAACCGCAGTACTTC.

Only one count was recorded for this clone. The V call is TRBV27, the J call TRBJ1-1; D remains ambiguous. This CDR3 has 14 residues. V gave up 3 bases and J gave up 1 base, with 9 bases separating them. Germline loops: CDR1 MNHEY, CDR2 SMNVEV (reference sequence). The CDR3 is CASSLAPQNTEAFF. The DNA of the CDR3 is TGTGCCAGCAGTTTGGCCCCACAGAACACTGAAGCTTTCTTT.

The chain joins TRBV18 to TRBJ2-7; D possibly corresponds to TRBD1 (5 bases). Germline CDR1 reads KGHSH; CDR2 reads LQKENI. The CDR3 loop spans 13 amino acids. Trimming left V 6 bases short and J 4 bases short, with 13 bases between. The CDR3 region has the DNA TGTGCCAGCTCTTTTTCCAGGGATTACGAGCAGTACTTC. This sequence encodes CASSFSRDYEQYF.

The chain links TRBV5-1 to TRBJ2-1; 8 positions agree with TRBD1. J was trimmed by 7 bases and V by 1 base; bases with no gene match: 7. The length of the CDR3 is 15 residues. Germline CDR1 SGHRS, CDR2 YFSETQ. This chain's CDR3 is CASSLLGQGWNEQFF. In DNA, the CDR3 is TGCGCCAGCAGCTTGTTAGGACAGGGTTGGAATGAGCAGTTCTTC.

The CDR3 DNA reads TGTGCCAGCAGTTTATGGGGAGGCACAGATACGCAGTATTTT. Translated: CASSLWGGTDTQYF. The chain combines TRBV28 with TRBJ2-3; perhaps TRBD2 as D (5 bases). With 0 bases removed from V and 1 base from J, the gap between germline ends came to 5 bases. The CDR3 spans 14 residues. CDR1 and CDR2 (germline): MDHEN, SYDVKM.

The chain couples TRBV29-1 to TRBJ2-7, with a tentative D call TRBD2 (6 bases). Germline V lookup: CDR1 SQVTM, CDR2 ANQGSEA. This CDR3 is 13 amino acids long. Trimming took 4 bases from V and 0 from J, leaving 10 bases between them. The DNA for the CDR3 is TGCAGCGTTGGTCGGGAGCACTCCTACGAGCAGTACTTC. This encodes CSVGREHSYEQYF.

This chain joins TRBV18 and TRBJ2-2, with D perhaps matching TRBD2 (5 bases). Germline V CDR1 and CDR2: KGHSH, LQKENI. The ends were cut back, 1 base at V and 4 bases at J, with 16 bases in the middle. This CDR3 comprises 17 residues. In DNA form, the CDR3 reads TGTGCCAGCTCACCACATCCGCCGGTCGCGGGCACCGGGGAGCTGTTTTTT. This gives the protein CASSPHPPVAGTGELFF. Drawing the rest from reference TRBV18 and TRBJ2-2, the complete variable domain is NAGVMQNPRHLVRRRGQEARLRCSPMKGHSHVYWYRQLPEEGLKFMVYLQKENIIDESGMPKERFSAEFPKEGPSILRIQQVVRGDSAAYFCASSPHPPVAGTGELFFGEGSRLTVL.

This clone was found a few times. The chain links TRBV3-1 (or the pseudogene TRBV3-2) to TRBJ1-5; perhaps TRBD1 as D (6 bases). The CDR3 is 15 amino acids. The V gene lost 6 bases and the J gene lost 2 bases, with 14 bases spanning the gap. The germline V gene encodes CDR1 LGHDT and CDR2 YNNKEL (reference sequence). CDR3 residues: CASSPGRGGNQPQHF. CDR3 sequence (DNA): TGTGCCAGCAGTCCCGGCAGGGGAGGCAATCAGCCCCAGCATTTT.

This rearrangement joins TRBV10-3 to TRBJ1-6, with TRBD1 matching over 9 bases. The CDR3 covers 16 residues. CDR1 is ENHRY and CDR2 is SYGVKD in the germline V gene. V lost 3 bases, J lost 8 bases, and 8 bases stayed unmatched. This CDR3 reads CAISEDLQGAYSPLHF. As DNA, the CDR3 is TGTGCCATCAGTGAAGACTTACAGGGGGCTTATTCACCCCTCCACTTT.

The chain employs TRBV5-1 and TRBJ1-1; the match to TRBD1 covers 11 bases. Unmatched junction bases numbered 2, after V lost 3 bases and J lost 1 base. Germline V gene sequence: CDR1 SGHRS, CDR2 YFSETQ. The CDR3 loop spans 15 amino acids. CDR3 DNA sequence: TGCGCCAGCAGCTGGACAGGGGGCCAGAACACTGAAGCTTTCTTT. Encoded protein: CASSWTGGQNTEAFF.

The chain carries TRBV15 and TRBJ1-2; no definite D call. The CDR3 length is 13 residues. The germline V gene encodes CDR1 LNHNV and CDR2 YYDKDF (reference sequence). V was cut by 3 bases and J by 8 bases, with 13 bases left in between. CDR3 nucleotide sequence: TGTGCCACCAGCAGGGGCTCAGGCTGGGGCTACACCTTC. It translates to CATSRGSGWGYTF.

The chain couples TRBV6-5 to TRBJ1-6; D may be TRBD1 (5 bases). The CDR3 runs to 15 residues. The germline V and J ends were trimmed by 6 bases and 6 bases, with 15 bases remaining between them. Germline CDR1 reads MNHEY; CDR2 reads SVGAGI. The CDR3 loop is CASRPTGLSNSPLHF. Here the CDR3 DNA reads TGTGCCAGCAGGCCTACAGGATTAAGTAATTCACCCCTCCACTTT.

The rearrangement uses TRBV14 and TRBJ2-3; no reliable D call. V shed 4 bases and J shed 2 bases, with 4 bases lying between them. Germline V CDR1 and CDR2: SGHDN, FVKESK. The CDR3 runs 12 residues. Here the CDR3 reads CASSRATDTQYF. The CDR3 nucleotides read TGTGCCAGCAGCCGAGCCACAGATACGCAGTATTTT.

The chain is built from TRBV11-3 and TRBJ1-2, with D maybe TRBD1 (6 bases). V gave up 2 bases and J gave up 14 bases, with 21 bases separating them. Germline CDR1 SGHNT, CDR2 YENEEA. The CDR3 totals 14 residues. The CDR3 sequence: CASSLTPRDNGQTF. The CDR3 region has the DNA TGTGCCAGCAGCTTAACCCCTCGGGACAACGGTCAAACCTTC.

This clone has just a few counts. The chain couples TRBV5-4 to TRBJ1-2; maybe TRBD1 (5 bases). Trimming left V 0 bases short and J 2 bases short, with 8 bases between. CDR3 size: 14 residues. Germline values: CDR1 SGHNT, CDR2 YYREEE (reference sequence). This CDR3 reads CASSLGGGNYGYTF. DNA for the CDR3: TGTGCCAGCAGCTTGGGTGGGGGGAACTATGGCTACACCTTC.